This TCR beta chain was observed in a study of blood T cell repertoires in COVID-19. Study information: There were acute and convalescent COVID-19 samples, and they came from the United States, Italy and Spain. The analysed material was cDNA or gDNA that came from T cells, B-cell-depleted T cells, or PBMCs.

In its sample, this clone was seen once. V gave up 5 bases and J gave up 0 bases, with 11 bases separating them. Germline lookup yields CDR1 KGHSH and CDR2 LQKENI. CDR3 length equals 15 residues. As processed by the authors: Reference gene primer amplification yielded estimated nucleated cell counts. Here immunoSEQ multiplex PCR was the method, and the copy in TCRdb shows in-frame clones only, minus some. D and trimming come from the DNA, and the V and J calls and clone size come from that table. The profile shows under 250,000 clones, around 80% of them singletons. Sequenced input: peripheral blood. The receptor's source is a human donor in a cohort sampled during active COVID-19. This chain joins TRBV18 and TRBJ1-5, with a weak D call TRBD1 (5 bases). As DNA, the CDR3 is TGTGCCAGCTCAGATCGACAGCATAGCAATCAGCCCCAGCATTTT. Protein sequence: CASSDRQHSNQPQHF.